The clone carrying this TCR beta chain is a singleton in its sample. The data belong to a study of CD8 T cells in Susac syndrome. Trimming at V came to 6 bases and at J to 0 bases, leaving 10 bases not matched to a gene. This CDR3 region has 15 residues. Germline values: CDR1 SQVTM, CDR2 ANQGSEA. RNA was extracted with the RNeasy kit, and a quantity of roughly 0.45 to 1 ug was reverse transcribed using random hexamers. TCR beta CDR3 was amplified by immunoSEQ multiplex PCR. This amplification extended across 54 Vbeta and 13 Jbeta segments. TCRdb reanalysed the immunoSEQ multiplex PCR reads using MiXCR and keeps one entry per CDR3 protein. The data show some 200,000 distinct CDR3 sequences, around 95% seen once.

The TCR comes from a human donor with Susac syndrome. The sequencing sample was made of CD8+ T cells from PBMCs. This chain links TRBV29-1 with TRBJ1-2; 7 bases fit TRBD1. This CDR3 reads CSVGETGRANYGYTF. CDR3 DNA: TGCAGCGTCGGAGAGACAGGGAGGGCTAACTATGGCTACACCTTC.